There are a few counts of the clone carrying this TCR beta chain. Its antigen is still unknown. PCR used 60 Vbeta primers and 13 Jbeta primers. Sequencing was performed with immunoSEQ multiplex PCR; in TCRdb, only in-frame clones are kept and a portion is missing. The table includes approximately 170,000 clones, just over 75% detected once. This record belongs to a study of cytomegalovirus exposure and HLA in healthy donors. Broader study findings: Some public TCRs appeared in many individuals, while most sequences were rare.

The V gene lost 7 bases and the J gene lost 2 bases, with 15 bases spanning the gap. CDR3 length: 14 residues. Germline CDR1 SGHDN, CDR2 FVKESK. Sequences were obtained from PBMCs. The rearrangement uses TRBV14 and TRBJ2-7; weak D call: TRBD1 (5 bases). The TCR comes from a woman aged 40 to 50 in good health and CMV-seronegative. This CDR3 reads CASKGQGPTYEQYF. The CDR3, as DNA: TGTGCCAGCAAAGGCCAGGGCCCAACCTACGAGCAGTACTTC.